This T cell receptor (beta chain) derives from a study of blood T cell repertoires in COVID-19. Background on the study: Samples of COVID-19 (acute and convalescent) were obtained from the United States, Italy and Spain.

This CDR3 comprises 14 residues. Trimming at V came to 4 bases and at J to 2 bases, leaving 5 bases not matched to a gene. CDR1 SGHRS and CDR2 YFSETQ come from the germline V gene. Repertoires were generated with immunoSEQ multiplex PCR, while TCRdb's copy carries only in-frame clones and drops some. The sample has under 200,000 clones, roughly 90% seen once. Material: peripheral blood. The rearrangement links TRBV5-1 to TRBJ2-7, with 8 bases fitting TRBD1. The clonotype was recovered from a man aged 18 to 29 with active or convalescent COVID-19. CDR3 nucleotides: TGCGCCAGCAGCGAAAGGACAGGGACCTACGAGCAGTACTTC. It codes for CASSERTGTYEQYF.